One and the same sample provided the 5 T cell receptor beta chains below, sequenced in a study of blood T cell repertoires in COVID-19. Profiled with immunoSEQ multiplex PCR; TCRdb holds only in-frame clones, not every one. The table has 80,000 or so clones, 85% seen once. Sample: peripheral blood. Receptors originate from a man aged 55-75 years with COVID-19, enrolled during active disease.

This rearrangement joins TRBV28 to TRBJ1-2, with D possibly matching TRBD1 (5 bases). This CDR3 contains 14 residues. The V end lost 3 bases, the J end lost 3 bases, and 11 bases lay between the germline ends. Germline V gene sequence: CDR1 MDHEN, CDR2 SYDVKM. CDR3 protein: CASSFQGVDYGYTF. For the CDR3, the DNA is TGTGCCAGCAGTTTCCAAGGGGTGGACTATGGCTACACCTTC.

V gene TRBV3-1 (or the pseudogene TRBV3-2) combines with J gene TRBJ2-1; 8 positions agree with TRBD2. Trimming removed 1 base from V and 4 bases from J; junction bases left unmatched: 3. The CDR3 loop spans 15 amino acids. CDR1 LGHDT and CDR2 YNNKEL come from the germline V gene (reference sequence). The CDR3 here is CASSQVAGSYNEQFF. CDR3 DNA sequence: TGTGCCAGCAGCCAAGTAGCGGGGTCATACAATGAGCAGTTCTTC.

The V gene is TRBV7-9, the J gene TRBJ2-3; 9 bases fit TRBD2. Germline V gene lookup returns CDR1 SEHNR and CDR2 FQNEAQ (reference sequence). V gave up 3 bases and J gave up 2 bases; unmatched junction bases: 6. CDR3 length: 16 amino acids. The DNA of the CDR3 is TGTGCCAGCAGCTTCCCTTTAGCGGGAGTCACAGATACGCAGTATTTT. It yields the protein CASSFPLAGVTDTQYF.

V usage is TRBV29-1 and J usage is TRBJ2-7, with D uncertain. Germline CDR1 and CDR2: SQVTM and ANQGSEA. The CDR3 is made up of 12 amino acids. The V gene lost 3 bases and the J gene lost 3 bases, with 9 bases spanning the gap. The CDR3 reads CSVEGQRYEQYF. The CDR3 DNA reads TGCAGCGTTGAGGGTCAGCGCTACGAGCAGTACTTC.

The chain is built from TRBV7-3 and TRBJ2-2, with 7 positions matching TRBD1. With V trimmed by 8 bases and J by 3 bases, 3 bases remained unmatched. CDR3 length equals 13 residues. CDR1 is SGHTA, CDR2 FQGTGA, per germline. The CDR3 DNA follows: TGTGCCAGCCGACAGGGTTACACCGGGGAGCTGTTTTTT. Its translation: CASRQGYTGELFF.